The next 5 T cell receptor beta chains were all read from a single sample in a study of blood T cell repertoires in COVID-19. Method: immunoSEQ multiplex PCR; TCRdb's copy keeps in-frame clones and lacks some. The profile covers roughly 52,000 clones, with about 89% appearing a single time and about a fifth taken by the ten largest. Source material: peripheral blood. The origin of the receptors is a human donor in a cohort sampled during active COVID-19.

The chain links TRBV4-2 to TRBJ1-1, with a weak D call TRBD1 (6 bases). Trimming shortened V by 5 bases and J by 3 bases, and 13 bases separated the two germline ends. The CDR3 loop spans 14 amino acids. In germline, CDR1 is LGHNA, CDR2 YNFKEQ. The CDR3 here is CASSKTSGDTEAFF. CDR3 in DNA: TGTGCCAGCAGCAAAACTTCAGGGGACACTGAAGCTTTCTTT.

The J gene is TRBJ2-5, the V gene TRBV25-1; D gene unclear. Germline CDR1 is MGHDK and CDR2 is SYGVNS. The length of the CDR3 is 17 residues. V lost 4 bases to trimming and J lost 3 bases, with 21 bases between them. CDR3 amino acids: CASSGPYSGFTKETQYF. The DNA for the CDR3 is TGTGCCAGCAGTGGACCCTACAGTGGATTTACCAAAGAGACCCAGTACTTC.

The J gene is TRBJ1-2, the V gene TRBV30, with D perhaps matching TRBD1 (5 bases). CDR3 length: 12 amino acids. Trimming took off 2 bases at V and 4 bases at J, with 8 bases between the two ends. Germline loops: CDR1 GTSNPN, CDR2 SVGIG (reference sequence). CDR3 sequence: CAWSSGLYGYTF. For the CDR3, the DNA is TGTGCCTGGAGTTCAGGGCTCTATGGCTACACCTTC.

The chain couples TRBV6-5 to TRBJ1-5, with 7 bases that match TRBD1. Germline CDR1 reads MNHEY; CDR2 reads SVGAGI. V was pared by 2 bases and J by 11 bases, with 12 bases of the junction left unmatched. The CDR3 covers 15 residues. CDR3 protein: CASSYGGGAGWSQHF. CDR3 in DNA: TGTGCCAGCAGTTACGGAGGGGGCGCCGGATGGTCCCAGCATTTT.

The genes are TRBV6-5 and TRBJ2-3; 8 bases are shared with TRBD2. The CDR3 has 15 amino acids. Germline V gene lookup returns CDR1 MNHEY and CDR2 SVGAGI. V was pared by 3 bases and J by 3 bases, with 5 bases of the junction left unmatched. DNA of the CDR3: TGTGCCAGCAGTTATACGGGGGGGCAGACAGATACGCAGTATTTT. Translated: CASSYTGGQTDTQYF.